A single sample is the source of the 14 T cell receptor beta chains below, sequenced in a study of identical twins' blood T cells. TCRdb called the 5' RACE reads again in MiXCR, with one record for every CDR3 protein. The table has roughly 380,000 distinct CDR3 sequences, roughly 31% seen once. Material for sequencing was PBMCs. The receptors here all came from a woman aged 18 to 50 in good health.

The chain couples TRBV9 to TRBJ1-1; the D is unclear. The CDR3 length is 12 residues. Germline assignment: CDR1 SGDLS and CDR2 YYNGEE. V lost 0 bases, J lost 7 bases, and 7 bases lay in between. CDR3 nucleotide sequence: TGTGCCAGCAGCGTAGGGGTCAGTGAAGCTTTCTTT. As protein: CASSVGVSEAFF.

Only one count was recorded for this clonotype. This chain links TRBV10-1 with TRBJ1-2; possible D gene TRBD1, 5 bases. Germline values: CDR1 WNHNN, CDR2 SYGVQD (reference sequence). The CDR3 is 12 residues long. Trimming removed 8 bases from V and 8 bases from J, with 15 bases in between. The CDR3 DNA sequence: TGCGCCAGCGGGACTCCATTGCGAGGCTACACCTTC. Its protein is CASGTPLRGYTF.

This chain joins TRBV29-1 and TRBJ1-5; D gene unclear. V dropped 4 bases and J dropped 3 bases, with 10 bases sitting between them. The germline V gene has CDR1 SQVTM and CDR2 ANQGSEA. CDR3 length equals 13 residues. The DNA for the CDR3 is TGCAGCGTTGGACGGGGAAACAATCAGCCCCAGCATTTT. Protein product: CSVGRGNNQPQHF.

Notes on this clonotype: In this CDR3 the conserved last residue, phenylalanine or tryptophan, is missing, so a read error is likely. The gene calls are TRBV20-1 and TRBJ2-2; D call uncertain. The V end lost 0 bases, the J end lost 4 bases, and 6 bases lay between the germline ends. Germline CDR1 reads DFQATT; CDR2 reads SNEGSKA (reference sequence). The CDR3 spans 13 residues. The CDR3 loop is CSARDYLTGELFC. The DNA of the CDR3 is TGCAGTGCTAGAGATTACCTCACCGGGGAGCTGTTTTGT.

The chain carries TRBV20-1 and TRBJ1-1, with TRBD1 matching over 7 bases. Germline CDR1 and CDR2: DFQATT and SNEGSKA (reference sequence). Unmatched junction bases numbered 2, after V lost 2 bases and J lost 8 bases. The CDR3 is 11 amino acids. CDR3 nucleotide sequence: TGCAGTGCTAGATTGACAGGGGAAGCTTTCTTT. This sequence encodes CSARLTGEAFF.

The rearrangement joins TRBV6-2 or TRBV6-3 to TRBJ1-1; D is perhaps TRBD1 (5 bases). V lost 0 bases and J lost 3, with 8 bases in between. The germline V gene encodes CDR1 MNHEY and CDR2 SVGEGT. The CDR3 has 14 residues. CDR3 residues: CASSYSGRDTEAFF. As DNA, the CDR3 is TGTGCCAGCAGTTACTCGGGCAGGGACACTGAAGCTTTCTTT.

This clonotype was counted many times. CDR3 protein: CSARGTDYGYTF. The CDR3 DNA reads as TGCAGTGCTAGAGGGACAGACTATGGCTACACCTTC. The chain recombines TRBV20-1 with TRBJ1-2, with D perhaps matching TRBD1 (6 bases). Deletions cut 1 base from V and 3 bases from J, with 6 bases between. This CDR3 region has 12 residues. Germline V lookup: CDR1 DFQATT, CDR2 SNEGSKA (reference sequence).

The chain employs TRBV6-1 and TRBJ2-2, with 7 bases aligning to TRBD1. CDR1 is MNHNS and CDR2 is SASEGT in the germline V gene. The V segment lost 5 bases and the J segment 2 bases; nucleotides outside the gene matches: 8. The length of the CDR3 is 16 residues. This CDR3 reads CASSRDRAPNTGELFF. The CDR3, as DNA: TGTGCCAGCAGTAGAGACAGGGCCCCTAACACCGGGGAGCTGTTTTTT.

There are a few counts of this clonotype. The CDR3 protein is CASRLQPQHF. CDR3 coding DNA: TGCGCCAGCAGGCTGCAGCCCCAGCATTTT. This chain joins TRBV5-1 and TRBJ1-5; no clear D. Germline V gene data show CDR1 as SGHRS and CDR2 as YFSETQ. This CDR3 has 10 amino acids. Trimming took off 5 bases at V and 7 bases at J, with 4 bases between the two ends.

This clonotype has more than one count but fewer than ten. The V gene is TRBV20-1, the J gene TRBJ2-7; 8 nucleotides match TRBD1. V gave up 7 bases and J gave up 1 base; unmatched junction bases: 12. CDR1 DFQATT and CDR2 SNEGSKA come from the germline V gene (reference sequence). The CDR3 totals 15 residues. The DNA for the CDR3 is TGCAGTGTAATCGAACCGGGACAGGTTTCCTACGAGCAGTACTTC. Its protein product is CSVIEPGQVSYEQYF.

This clonotype turned up a few times. The V gene is TRBV18, the J gene TRBJ2-1; D is perhaps TRBD2 (6 bases). The CDR3 extends over 16 amino acids. Deletions cut 6 bases from V and 2 bases from J, with 17 bases between. CDR1 KGHSH and CDR2 LQKENI come from the germline V gene. Here the CDR3 DNA reads TGTGCCAGCTCTAGCGGAGCTAAACTACCCTACAATGAGCAGTTCTTC. Translating gives CASSSGAKLPYNEQFF.

The genes are TRBV12-3 or TRBV12-4 and TRBJ1-5; 7 bases line up with TRBD1. The CDR3 runs 16 residues. V lost 3 bases to trimming and J lost 2 bases; unmatched junction nucleotides: 7. The CDR3 spells CASSFRGPGGNQPQHF. The CDR3 nucleotides read TGTGCCAGCAGTTTTAGGGGGCCTGGGGGCAATCAGCCCCAGCATTTT.

The chain employs TRBV7-9 and TRBJ1-2, with TRBD1 matching over 7 bases. This CDR3 region has 16 residues. Germline assignment: CDR1 SEHNR and CDR2 FQNEAQ (reference sequence). With 5 bases clipped from V and 2 bases from J, the junction kept 11 bases outside the gene matches. The CDR3 DNA sequence: TGTGCCAGCAGCCTTGGACAGGTGTCCTTAAACTATGGCTACACCTTC. It yields the protein CASSLGQVSLNYGYTF.

The chain joins TRBV29-1 to TRBJ1-2; D not resolved. There are 13 residues in the CDR3. CDR1 and CDR2 (germline): SQVTM, ANQGSEA. Between the trimmed V and J ends, which lost 5 bases and 3 bases, there was a span of 13 bases. The CDR3: CSVIPGSYYGYTF. In nucleotides, the CDR3 is TGCAGCGTTATTCCGGGAAGCTACTATGGCTACACCTTC.